The entry below gives a single TCR beta chain sequence along with its context. The antigen is undetermined. The CDR3 consists of 13 residues. V lost 4 bases to trimming and J lost 3 bases, with 8 bases between them. Germline CDR1 KGHDR, CDR2 SFDVKD. The data are from a study of Graves' ophthalmopathy and Graves' hyperthyroidism. Study as a whole: Peripheral blood samples were taken at initial diagnosis, before any treatment. Study conclusions and caveats: Distinction of ophthalmopathy from stable hyperthyroidism by a 13-signature model reached roughly 88% sensitivity and 81.08% specificity. Most expanded clonotypes from thyroid (those above 0.001 frequency) were also found in blood.

Investigators amplified TCR beta CDR3 regions from RNA transcripts. The first-round RT-PCR employed HTBI primers together with the Qiagen OneStep RT-PCR kit. A multiplex PCR was then performed as the second round. TCRdb re-analysed the multiplex PCR reads in MiXCR, keeping a single row per CDR3 protein. The data contain roughly 480,000 distinct CDR3 sequences, around 14% of them singletons. Moderate-to-severe activity, CAS at least 3, NOSPECS at least 4 and duration under 3 months characterized donors with ophthalmopathy. The J gene is TRBJ2-5, the V gene TRBV24-1; D uncertain. What was sequenced was blood. The clonotype originates from a woman in her 30s with Graves' ophthalmopathy. The DNA of the CDR3 is TGTGCCACCAGTGACCCCCTAAAAGAGACCCAGTACTTC. Translated, it gives CATSDPLKETQYF.